Shown below are 13 T cell receptor beta chains from a single sample sequenced in a study of spatial heterogeneity in lung cancer. Whole-study results and caveats: For expanded intratumoral alpha and beta TCRs, counts tracked tumor mutation counts.

TCRdb analysed the 5' RACE reads with MiXCR anew, one entry per CDR3 protein. Among about 13,000 distinct CDR3 sequences listed, 5.5% to 6% were seen once. No antigens are known for them. Time point noted: sample taken at primary tumor resection. Specimen: lung tumor tissue, collected at surgery. The receptors shown here come from a female donor with early-stage non-small cell lung cancer.

At least ten counts were recorded for this clonotype. This beta chain was picked up by a library intended for alpha chains and is off target, so its count carries little meaning. V gene TRBV14 combines with J gene TRBJ2-3; no definite D call. The V and J ends lost 0 bases and 8 bases respectively, with 9 bases between them. Germline V CDR1 and CDR2: SGHDN, FVKESK. The CDR3 loop spans 13 amino acids. For the CDR3, the DNA is TGTGCCAGCAGCCAAGACGGCAGCATTACGCAGTATTTT. This codes for CASSQDGSITQYF.

This clonotype was seen repeatedly, ten times or more. A library made for alpha chains picked up this beta chain off target, so its size means little. The DNA for the CDR3 is TGTGCCAGCAGTTACCCCACATACCGAAGCTCTGGAAACACCATATATTTT. Translating it yields CASSYPTYRSSGNTIYF. The chain uses TRBV6-2 or TRBV6-3 and TRBJ1-3, with D hard to call. Trimming pared 2 bases from V and 0 bases from J, leaving 14 bases between. Looked up from germline, CDR1 is MNHEY and CDR2 is SVGEGT. CDR3 size: 17 residues.

This clonotype was seen repeatedly, ten times or more. Found in a library prepared for alpha chains, this beta chain is an off-target read, and its abundance has little meaning. The V call is TRBV6-2 or TRBV6-3, the J call TRBJ2-2, with 7 bases identical to TRBD1. The germline CDR1 and CDR2 sequences are MNHEY and SVGEGT. Trimming took 6 bases from V and 2 from J; bases not matched to a gene: 6. The CDR3 runs 15 residues. This CDR3 is CASSYGTANTGELFF. The CDR3, as DNA: TGTGCCAGCAGCTATGGGACAGCCAACACCGGGGAGCTGTTTTTT.

This clonotype was recorded at least ten times. This beta chain appears as a stray read in a library generated for alpha chains; its size is not informative. The rearrangement uses TRBV7-6 and TRBJ2-3, with D maybe TRBD2 (7 bases). Deletions cut 5 bases from V and 5 bases from J, with 17 bases between. In germline, CDR1 is SGHVS, CDR2 FNYEAQ. The CDR3 contains 15 residues. CDR3 DNA sequence: TGTGCCAGCAGCCCTGTGGGGGGGCCAAGAGATACGCAGTATTTT. This encodes CASSPVGGPRDTQYF.

In its sample, this clonotype was seen many times. Found in a library prepared for alpha chains, this beta chain is an off-target read, and its abundance has little meaning. The gene calls are TRBV5-1 and TRBJ2-1; a possible D gene is TRBD1 (5 bases). This CDR3 is built from 13 residues. The V end lost 3 bases, the J end lost 10 bases, and 14 bases lay between the germline ends. Looked up from germline, CDR1 is SGHRS and CDR2 is YFSETQ. The chain's CDR3 is CASSSTVSSEQFF. The CDR3 coding sequence is TGCGCCAGCAGCTCGACAGTTAGCTCCGAGCAGTTCTTC.

This clonotype has a count of ten or more. This beta chain represents an off-target read in a library built for alpha chains; its size is of limited meaning. CDR3 region: CASSLGAGGETQYF. CDR3 nucleotide sequence: TGTGCCAGCAGCTTGGGTGCTGGGGGGGAGACCCAGTACTTC. The chain combines TRBV11-2 with TRBJ2-5; perhaps TRBD2 as D (6 bases). This CDR3 comprises 14 residues. Trimming shortened V by 3 bases and J by 5 bases, and 13 bases separated the two germline ends. From germline, CDR1 is SGHAT and CDR2 FQNNGV.

This clonotype is labeled medium-sized. For a library built for alpha chains, this beta chain is a stray read; little rests on its size. The chain couples TRBV7-9 to TRBJ1-1, with D unclear. Deletions cut 1 base from V and 3 bases from J, with 9 bases between. The germline V gene has CDR1 SEHNR and CDR2 FQNEAQ (reference sequence). This CDR3 is built from 14 residues. The CDR3 DNA reads TGTGCCAGCAGCTTAGTCGGCAGCTACACTGAAGCTTTCTTT. Its protein is CASSLVGSYTEAFF.

This clonotype is medium-sized within its sample. Found in a library prepared for alpha chains, this beta chain is an off-target read, and its abundance has little meaning. The chain couples TRBV2 to TRBJ1-2; D is possibly TRBD1 (5 bases). V dropped 8 bases and J dropped 2 bases, with 12 bases sitting between them. Germline CDR1 reads SNHLY; CDR2 reads FYNNEI. This CDR3 spans 13 amino acids. DNA of the CDR3: TGTGCCAGCGTCGCAGGGCGCAACTATGGCTACACCTTC. Protein sequence: CASVAGRNYGYTF. Using reference TRBV2 and TRBJ1-2 for the parts outside the CDR3, the full variable domain is EPEVTQTPSHQVTQMGQEVILRCVPISNHLYFYWYRQILGQKVEFLVSFYNNEISEKSEIFDDQFSVERPDGSNFTLKIRSTKLEDSAMYFCASVAGRNYGYTFGSGTRLTVV.

This clonotype was observed many times. This beta chain appears as a stray read in a library generated for alpha chains; its size is not informative. The rearrangement links TRBV20-1 to TRBJ2-7; D not certain. V was pared by 5 bases and J by 2 bases, with 10 bases between. The germline V gene has CDR1 DFQATT and CDR2 SNEGSKA (reference sequence). This CDR3 has 12 residues. This CDR3 is CSAEGPTYEQYF. The CDR3 DNA is TGCAGTGCTGAAGGGCCCACCTACGAGCAGTACTTC.

This clonotype was detected ten times or more. The library was prepared for alpha chains; this beta chain is a stray read, so its frequency means little. The V gene is TRBV5-6, the J gene TRBJ2-5; 11 bases are a match to TRBD2. Germline V gives CDR1 SGHDT, CDR2 YYEEEE. V was pared by 0 bases and J by 1 base, with 5 bases of the junction left unmatched. The length of the CDR3 is 17 residues. CDR3 sequence (DNA): TGTGCCAGCAGCTTGGGACCGCTAGCGGGAGGCCAAGAGACCCAGTACTTC. Its translation: CASSLGPLAGGQETQYF.

This clonotype was seen many times. For a library built for alpha chains, this beta chain is a stray read; little rests on its size. This chain joins TRBV19 and TRBJ2-3; 9 nucleotides align to TRBD1. Germline loops: CDR1 LNHDA, CDR2 SQIVND (reference sequence). The CDR3 has 15 amino acids. V shed 6 bases and J 2 bases; nucleotides not matched to a gene: 6. This CDR3 is CASRLTGGYTDTQYF. The DNA of the CDR3 is TGTGCCAGTAGACTGACAGGGGGGTACACAGATACGCAGTATTTT.

This clonotype was detected ten times or more. This beta chain represents an off-target read in a library built for alpha chains; its size is of limited meaning. This chain joins TRBV15 and TRBJ1-5; D may be TRBD1 (5 bases). The V gene lost 3 bases and the J gene lost 3 bases, with 9 bases spanning the gap. The CDR3 contains 14 residues. Germline loops: CDR1 LNHNV, CDR2 YYDKDF (reference sequence). The DNA for the CDR3 is TGTGCCACCAGCAGGGGGGGAATCAATCAGCCCCAGCATTTT. It encodes CATSRGGINQPQHF.

By share, this clonotype counts as medium-sized (0.01 to 0.1%). The library was designed around alpha chains, so this beta chain is a stray read whose abundance carries little weight. This chain uses TRBV4-2 with TRBJ2-1; 9 positions match TRBD2. V was clipped by 3 bases and J by 7 bases; unmatched bases: 10. Germline CDR1 reads LGHNA; CDR2 reads YNFKEQ. This CDR3 has 16 amino acids. For the CDR3, the DNA is TGTGCCAGCAGCCATGCTTCGGGACTAGCTGGGAATGAGCAGTTCTTC. Translation gives CASSHASGLAGNEQFF.